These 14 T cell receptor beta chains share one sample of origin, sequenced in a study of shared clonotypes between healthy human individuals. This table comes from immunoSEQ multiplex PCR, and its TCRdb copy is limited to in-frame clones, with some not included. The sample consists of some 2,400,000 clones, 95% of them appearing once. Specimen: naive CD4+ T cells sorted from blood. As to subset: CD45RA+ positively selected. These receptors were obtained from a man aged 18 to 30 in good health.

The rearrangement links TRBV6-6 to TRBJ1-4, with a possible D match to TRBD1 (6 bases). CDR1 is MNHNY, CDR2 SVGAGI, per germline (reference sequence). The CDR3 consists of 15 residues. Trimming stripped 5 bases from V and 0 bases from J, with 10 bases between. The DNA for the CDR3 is TGTGCCAGCAGTGACGGACAGACAACTAATGAAAAACTGTTTTTT. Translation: CASSDGQTTNEKLFF.

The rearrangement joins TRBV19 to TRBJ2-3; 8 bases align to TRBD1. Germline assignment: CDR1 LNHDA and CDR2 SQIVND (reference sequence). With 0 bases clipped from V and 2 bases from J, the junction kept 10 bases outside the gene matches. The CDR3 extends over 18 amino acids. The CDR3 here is CASSIDRSGTGNTDTQYF. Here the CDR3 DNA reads TGTGCCAGTAGTATAGATCGGTCCGGGACAGGTAACACAGATACGCAGTATTTT.

The CDR3 loop is CASSHPRQGSPYQPQHF. CDR3 nucleotides: TGCGCCAGCAGCCACCCCAGACAGGGGTCCCCTTATCAGCCCCAGCATTTT. The rearrangement joins TRBV4-1 to TRBJ1-5; 8 positions match TRBD1. V was clipped by 3 bases and J by 5 bases; unmatched bases: 12. The CDR3 sequence is 17 residues long. In germline, CDR1 is MGHRA, CDR2 YSYEKL.

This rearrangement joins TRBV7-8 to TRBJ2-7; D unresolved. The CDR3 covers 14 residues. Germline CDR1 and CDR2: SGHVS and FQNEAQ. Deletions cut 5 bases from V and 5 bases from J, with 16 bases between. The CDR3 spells CASSRTIDTDEQYF. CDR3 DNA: TGTGCCAGCAGCCGAACTATAGACACCGACGAGCAGTACTTC.

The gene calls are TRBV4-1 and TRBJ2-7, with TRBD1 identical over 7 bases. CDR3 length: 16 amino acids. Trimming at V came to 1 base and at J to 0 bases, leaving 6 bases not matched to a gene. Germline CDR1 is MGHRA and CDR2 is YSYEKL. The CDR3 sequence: CASSQGTGTVSYEQYF. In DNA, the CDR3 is TGCGCCAGCAGCCAAGGAACCGGGACAGTCTCCTACGAGCAGTACTTC.

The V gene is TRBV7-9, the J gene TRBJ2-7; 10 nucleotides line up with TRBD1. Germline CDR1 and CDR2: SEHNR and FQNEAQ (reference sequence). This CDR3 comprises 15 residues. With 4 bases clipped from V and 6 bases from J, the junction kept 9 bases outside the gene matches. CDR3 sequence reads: CASSSLGTGEGEQYF. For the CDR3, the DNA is TGTGCCAGCAGCTCCCTTGGGACAGGGGAAGGCGAGCAGTACTTC.

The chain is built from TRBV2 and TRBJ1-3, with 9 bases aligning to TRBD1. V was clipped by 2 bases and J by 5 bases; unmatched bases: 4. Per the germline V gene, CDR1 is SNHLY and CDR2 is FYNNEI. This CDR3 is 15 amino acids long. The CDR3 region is CASSEQQGARNTIYF. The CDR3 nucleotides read TGTGCCAGCAGTGAACAACAGGGGGCTAGAAACACCATATATTTT.

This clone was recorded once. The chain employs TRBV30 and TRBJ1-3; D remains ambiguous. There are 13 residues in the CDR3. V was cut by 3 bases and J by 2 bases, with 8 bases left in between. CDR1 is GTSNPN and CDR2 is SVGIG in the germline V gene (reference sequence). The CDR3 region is CAWRPTPGNTIYF. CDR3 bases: TGTGCCTGGAGACCCACCCCTGGAAACACCATATATTTT.

The CDR3 nucleotides are TGCGCCAGCAGCCAAGTGGGCGGGAGAAGAGGAGGCACAGATACGCAGTATTTT. Translation: CASSQVGGRRGGTDTQYF. The genes are TRBV4-1 and TRBJ2-3; 7 bases are a match to TRBD2. This CDR3 region has 18 residues. Unmatched junction bases numbered 11, after V lost 1 base and J lost 1 base. Germline values: CDR1 MGHRA, CDR2 YSYEKL.

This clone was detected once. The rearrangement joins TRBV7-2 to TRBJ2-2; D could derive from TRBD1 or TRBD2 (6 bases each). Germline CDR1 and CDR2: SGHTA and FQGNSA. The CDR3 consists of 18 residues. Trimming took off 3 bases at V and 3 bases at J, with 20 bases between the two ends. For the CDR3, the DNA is TGTGCCAGCAGCTTCTCGGCACCGGGGGCCAAGGACACCGGGGAGCTGTTTTTT. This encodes CASSFSAPGAKDTGELFF.

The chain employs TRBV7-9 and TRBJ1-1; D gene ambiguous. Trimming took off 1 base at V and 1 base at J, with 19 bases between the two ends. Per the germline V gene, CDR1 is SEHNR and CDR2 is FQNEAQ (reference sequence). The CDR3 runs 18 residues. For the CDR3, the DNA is TGTGCCAGCAGCTTAGGCTTCGGGAGCGGAACACGGAACACTGAAGCTTTCTTT. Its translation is CASSLGFGSGTRNTEAFF.

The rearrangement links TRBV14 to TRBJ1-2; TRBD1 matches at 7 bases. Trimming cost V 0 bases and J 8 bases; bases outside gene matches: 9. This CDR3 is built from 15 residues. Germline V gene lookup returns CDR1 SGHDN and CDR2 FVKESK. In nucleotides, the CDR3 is TGTGCCAGCAGCCAAGAGTCGAGGGGGCGAGGAGGCTACACCTTC. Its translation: CASSQESRGRGGYTF. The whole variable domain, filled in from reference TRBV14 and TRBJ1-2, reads EAGVTQFPSHSVIEKGQTVTLRCDPISGHDNLYWYRRVMGKEIKFLLHFVKESKQDESGMPNNRFLAERTGGTYSTLKVQPAELEDSGVYFCASSQESRGRGGYTFGSGTRLTVV.

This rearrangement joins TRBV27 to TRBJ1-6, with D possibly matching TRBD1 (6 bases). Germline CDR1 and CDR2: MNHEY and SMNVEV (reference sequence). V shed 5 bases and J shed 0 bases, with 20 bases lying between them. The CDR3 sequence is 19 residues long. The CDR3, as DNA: TGTGCCAGCAGTCTTCCCAATCCTGGGGGGGCCTCCTATAATTCACCCCTCCACTTT. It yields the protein CASSLPNPGGASYNSPLHF.

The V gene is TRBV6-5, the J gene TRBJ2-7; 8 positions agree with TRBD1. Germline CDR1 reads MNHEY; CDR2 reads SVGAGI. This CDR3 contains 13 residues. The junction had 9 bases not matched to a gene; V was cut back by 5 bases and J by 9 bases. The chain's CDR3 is CASSGQGGVRQYF. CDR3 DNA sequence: TGTGCCAGCAGTGGACAGGGTGGGGTTCGGCAGTACTTC.